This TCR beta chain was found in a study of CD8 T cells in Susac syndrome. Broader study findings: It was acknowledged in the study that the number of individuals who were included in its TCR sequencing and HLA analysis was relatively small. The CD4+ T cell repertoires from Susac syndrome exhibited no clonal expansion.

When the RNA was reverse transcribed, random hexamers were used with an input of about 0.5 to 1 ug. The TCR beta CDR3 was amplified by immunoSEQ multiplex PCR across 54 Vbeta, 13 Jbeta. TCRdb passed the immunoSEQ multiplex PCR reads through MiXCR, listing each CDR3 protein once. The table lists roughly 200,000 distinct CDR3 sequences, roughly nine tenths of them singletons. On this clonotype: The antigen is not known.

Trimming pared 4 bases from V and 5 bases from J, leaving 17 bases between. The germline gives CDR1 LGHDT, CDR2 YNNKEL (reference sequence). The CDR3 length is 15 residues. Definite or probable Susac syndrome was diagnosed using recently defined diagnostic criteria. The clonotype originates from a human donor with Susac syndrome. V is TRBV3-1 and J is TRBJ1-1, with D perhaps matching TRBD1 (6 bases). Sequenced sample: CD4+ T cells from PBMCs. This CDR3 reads CASSLLLGGGTEAFF. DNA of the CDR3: TGTGCCAGCAGCCTCCTGTTAGGGGGGGGGACTGAAGCTTTCTTT.